Listed here are 9 T cell receptor beta chains from one sample, sequenced in a study of blood T cell repertoires in COVID-19. The method was immunoSEQ multiplex PCR; TCRdb's version includes in-frame clones alone and lacks a portion of them. This repertoire shows roughly 110,000 clones, around 88% found once; its top ten account for 19%. Input material: peripheral blood. These receptors came from a human donor with acute or convalescent COVID-19. The donor label of this sample is uncertain.

The chain employs TRBV5-1 and TRBJ1-1, with 8 bases aligning to TRBD1. V shed 1 base, J shed 5 bases, and the junction held 7 bases outside the gene matches. This CDR3 has 15 amino acids. The V gene's germline CDR1 is SGHRS and CDR2 YFSETQ. The CDR3, as DNA: TGCGCCAGCAGCTTGAGTCTGACAGGGGAGACTGAAGCTTTCTTT. Its translation: CASSLSLTGETEAFF.

V is TRBV18 and J is TRBJ1-4; D unresolved. This CDR3 region has 14 residues. Germline V gives CDR1 KGHSH, CDR2 LQKENI. Between the trimmed V and J ends, which lost 1 base and 3 bases, there was a span of 6 bases. This CDR3 is CASSPRGSNEKLFF. CDR3 in DNA: TGTGCCAGCTCACCACGAGGCTCTAATGAAAAACTGTTTTTT.

This clone appeared a single time. The chain employs TRBV16 and TRBJ2-1, with a possible D match to TRBD1 (5 bases). The CDR3 totals 14 residues. V was shortened by 4 bases and J by 5 bases, with 12 bases between the two germline ends. CDR1 KGHSY and CDR2 FQNENV come from the germline V gene. This chain's CDR3 is CASSPSSGNNEQFF. Here the CDR3 DNA reads TGTGCCAGCAGCCCCAGCTCAGGGAACAATGAGCAGTTCTTC.

The chain has TRBV6-5 and TRBJ1-1; D is unclear. Germline CDR1 is MNHEY and CDR2 is SVGAGI. The CDR3 runs to 13 residues. The V end was cut by 2 bases, the J end by 5 bases, with 9 bases between. The CDR3 DNA is TGTGCCAGCAGTTACACGGTGTATACTGAAGCTTTCTTT. It codes for CASSYTVYTEAFF.

The V call is TRBV19, the J call TRBJ1-2; D is possibly TRBD1 (6 bases). V was cut by 5 bases and J by 8 bases, with 24 bases left in between. The germline V gene encodes CDR1 LNHDA and CDR2 SQIVND (reference sequence). The CDR3 consists of 16 residues. The CDR3 DNA follows: TGTGCCAGTAGTCCCCCGGGAAGGGGGAGTAGTTGGGGCTACACCTTC. It codes for CASSPPGRGSSWGYTF.

The chain recombines TRBV28 with TRBJ1-1, with TRBD1 matching over 8 bases. The CDR3 spans 14 residues. V trimming: 6 bases; J trimming: 6 bases; junction bases outside the gene matches: 9. Per the germline V gene, CDR1 is MDHEN and CDR2 is SYDVKM. In DNA form, the CDR3 reads TGTGCCAGCAGCTGGGACAGGCCGGCCCCTGAAGCTTTCTTT. Amino acid sequence: CASSWDRPAPEAFF.

The genes are TRBV11-1 and TRBJ1-2; D is uncertain. The V gene's germline CDR1 is SGHAT and CDR2 FQDESV (reference sequence). The CDR3 has 12 residues. The ends were cut back, 1 base at V and 8 bases at J, with 8 bases in the middle. This CDR3 reads CASSLGPSGYTF. The CDR3, as DNA: TGTGCCAGCAGCTTAGGCCCAAGCGGCTACACCTTC.

In this sample, this clone turned up once. The rearrangement uses TRBV5-4 and TRBJ1-6; D is uncertain. Germline CDR1 reads SGHNT; CDR2 reads YYREEE (reference sequence). There are 15 residues in the CDR3. Trimming pared 4 bases from V and 10 bases from J, leaving 18 bases between. CDR3 residues: CASSPGEITGSPLHF. The CDR3 nucleotides are TGTGCCAGCAGCCCCGGGGAGATAACGGGGTCACCCCTCCACTTT.

V usage is TRBV12-2 and J usage is TRBJ2-7; the D call of TRBD2 is as the table states it, not checked on the DNA. TRBV12-2 constitutes a pseudogene. The CDR3 length is 13 residues. CDR3 sequence reads: CASRLRLSYEQYF. The CDR3 DNA follows: TGTGCAAGTCGCTTGAGACTCTCCTACGAGCAGTACTTC.